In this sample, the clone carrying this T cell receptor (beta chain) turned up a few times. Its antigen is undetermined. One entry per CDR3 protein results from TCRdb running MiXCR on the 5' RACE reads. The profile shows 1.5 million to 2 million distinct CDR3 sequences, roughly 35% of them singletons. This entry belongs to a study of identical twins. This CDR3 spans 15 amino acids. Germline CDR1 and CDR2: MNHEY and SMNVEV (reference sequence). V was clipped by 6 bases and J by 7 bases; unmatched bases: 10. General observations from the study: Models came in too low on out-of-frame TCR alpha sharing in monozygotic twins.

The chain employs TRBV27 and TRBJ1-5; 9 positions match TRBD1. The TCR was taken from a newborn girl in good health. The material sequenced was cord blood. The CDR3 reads CASSPRTGDHQPQHF. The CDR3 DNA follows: TGTGCCAGCAGCCCAAGGACAGGGGATCACCAGCCCCAGCATTTT.